The clone carrying this T cell receptor (beta chain) was counted ten times or more. This specimen comes from a study of T cells after yellow fever vaccination. Using its own MiXCR run on the 5' RACE reads, TCRdb lists one record per CDR3 protein. The repertoire holds approximately 330,000 distinct CDR3 sequences, approximately 12% seen once, with about 3% in the top ten. Germline-derived CDR1 and CDR2 are SEHNR and FQNEAQ (reference sequence). The V and J ends lost 1 base and 4 bases respectively, with 10 bases between them. CDR3 length equals 14 residues. This sequence joins TRBV7-9 and TRBJ2-5, with D uncertain. The sequencing here drew on CD4+ T cells sorted from PBMCs, taken 15 days after the yellow fever booster vaccination. The sequence derives from a man aged 18 to 29 who received the YFV17D yellow fever vaccine. The CDR3 is CASSLDPDTETQYF. The CDR3 DNA reads TGTGCCAGCAGCTTAGATCCAGATACAGAGACCCAGTACTTC.